This T cell receptor (beta chain) was observed in a study of response to subunit inactivated influenza vaccine. Broader study findings: Each seasonal flu vaccination may recruit only limited new T cells, authors suggested.

This clonotype was seen a handful of times. Its target is not known. The CDR3 contains 16 residues. V lost 5 bases, J lost 7 bases, and 9 bases stayed unmatched. CDR1 and CDR2 (germline): SGHNT, YENEEA. TCRdb redid the calling of the RT-PCR reads with MiXCR, one entry per CDR3 protein. The sample holds 700,000 to 800,000 distinct CDR3 sequences; 18% are singletons and the top ten take about a tenth. The sequencing used PBMCs from blood, collected about 5 days after vaccination. The genes are TRBV11-3 and TRBJ2-1; 12 bases are a match to TRBD1. The source of this sequence is a man aged 45-65 years who received an inactivated influenza vaccine. Here the CDR3 DNA reads TGTGCCAGCAGCCGCAAGGGACAGGGGGCGCGGAATGAGCAGTTCTTC. Its protein product is CASSRKGQGARNEQFF.